This is a list of T cell receptor beta chains from one sample in a study of blood T cell repertoires in COVID-19. Produced via immunoSEQ multiplex PCR; TCRdb's table is partial and in-frame only. The sample contains about 140,000 clones, roughly 84% of which appear only once. Sample: peripheral blood. These TCRs come from a man aged 25 to 45 with COVID-19, enrolled during active disease. CDR3s include the opening cysteine and the closing phenylalanine or tryptophan. A D gene is named only where the DNA matches it firmly. Size is stated for part of the rows, as once, few or many counts, or as a class when the clone is expanded.

>TRBJ1-1|TRBV5-8|-|16|TRBD1
TGTGCCAGCAGCTGGGGGACAGAGCTTGAGAACACTGAAGCTTTCTTT
CASSWGTELENTEAFF
>TRBJ2-5|TRBV7-9|-|15|TRBD2
TGTGCCAGCAGCAGGACTAGCGGGAGGGGAGAGACCCAGTACTTC
CASSRTSGRGETQYF
>TRBJ2-3|TRBV4-2|-|18|-
TGTGCCAGCAGCCAAGATCCGGACGGAGGGACTAGCACAGATACGCAGTATTTT
CASSQDPDGGTSTDTQYF
>TRBJ2-5|TRBV7-8|-|13|-
TGTGCCAGCAGCTTGCAGGGTACGGAGACCCAGTACTTC
CASSLQGTETQYF
>TRBJ2-7|TRBV9|-|15|TRBD1
TGTGCCAGCAGCGAGCCCGGGACAGGGACCTACGAGCAGTACTTC
CASSEPGTGTYEQYF
>TRBJ2-1|TRBV19|-|14|TRBD2
TGTGCCAGTAACGGCGGGAGGGCCTACAATGAGCAGTTCTTC
CASNGGRAYNEQFF
>TRBJ2-7|TRBV28|-|16|-
TGTGCCAGCAGCCCCCAGGGGCGCCTGAGCTCCTACGAGCAGTACTTC
CASSPQGRLSSYEQYF
>TRBJ2-7|TRBV5-1|-|14|TRBD2
TGCGCCAGCAGCCCTAGGGGACTAGCTCGCGAGCAGTACTTC
CASSPRGLAREQYF
>TRBJ2-5|TRBV5-1|-|14|-
TGCGCCAGCAGCTTGTCTCCTAGAGAAGAGACCCAGTACTTC
CASSLSPREETQYF
>TRBJ2-1|TRBV19|-|14|TRBD2
TGTGCCAGTAGGCAAGCGGGAGTGTCTAATGAGCAGTTCTTC
CASRQAGVSNEQFF
>TRBJ2-1|TRBV5-1|-|16|TRBD2
TGCGCCAGCAGCTTGGTCGGCGGGAGGACCTACAATGAGCAGTTCTTC
CASSLVGGRTYNEQFF
>TRBJ2-7|TRBV5-1|-|14|TRBD2
TGCGCCAGCAGCTTGGGCGGGAGAGTCTACGAGCAGTACTTC
CASSLGGRVYEQYF
>TRBJ2-4|TRBV3-1/TRBV3-2|-|18|-
TGTGCCAGCAGCCCGAAATTCGCGACTAGAGGTGATAAAAACATTCAGTACTTC
CASSPKFATRGDKNIQYF
>TRBJ1-2|TRBV28|-|14|-
TGTGCCAGCAGGGGAGGCGGGCACGAGGTTGGCTACACCTTC
CASRGGGHEVGYTF
>TRBJ2-5|TRBV10-3|-|19|TRBD2
TGTGCCATCAGTGAGTCGTTAGTAGCGGGAGGGCCCGGGCAACAGACCCAGTACTTC
CAISESLVAGGPGQQTQYF
>TRBJ2-1|TRBV7-2|-|13|-
TGTGCCAGCAGCTTAGCTCGAGGAAATGAGCAGTTCTTC
CASSLARGNEQFF
>TRBJ1-1|TRBV20-1|-|10|-
TGCAGTGCTAGGAAACAGGGACCTTTCTTT
CSARKQGPFF
>TRBJ1-5|TRBV29-1|-|13|-
TGCAGCGTTACCGGACAGAACAATCAGCCCCAGCATTTT
CSVTGQNNQPQHF
>TRBJ2-1|TRBV9|once|18|-
TGTGCCAGCAGCGCGGGGCCCCGGCGGGCGGGACGGGCTAATGAGCAGTTCTTC
CASSAGPRRAGRANEQFF
>TRBJ2-3|TRBV25-1|-|14|-
TGTGCCAGCAGTGGTGGGGCTAGCACAGATACGCAGTATTTT
CASSGGASTDTQYF
>TRBJ1-1|TRBV20-1|-|11|-
TGCAGTGCCCGGGACAAGGAAGGAGCTTTCTTT
CSARDKEGAFF
>TRBJ2-7|TRBV27|-|12|TRBD1
TGTGCCAGCCGGGACAGTTCCTACGAGCAGTACTTC
CASRDSSYEQYF
>TRBJ1-4|TRBV6-5|-|14|TRBD1
TGTGCCAGCAGAGGGGACAGGGCGAATGAAAAACTGTTTTTT
CASRGDRANEKLFF
>TRBJ2-1|TRBV7-8|-|15|TRBD1
TGTGCCAGCAGCTCACAGGGGGCGGTGTACAATGAGCAGTTCTTC
CASSSQGAVYNEQFF
>TRBJ2-1|TRBV6-5|-|13|TRBD2
TGTGCCAGTAGGCGGGAGGCCGACAATGAGCAGTTCTTC
CASRREADNEQFF
>TRBJ2-1|TRBV24-1|-|12|-
TGTGCCACCAGTGACCACCGGGATCTGCAGTTCTTC
CATSDHRDLQFF
>TRBJ2-2|TRBV3-1/TRBV3-2|-|16|TRBD2
TGTGCCAGCAGCCAAGAAGGTCTAGCGGTCACCGGGGAGCTGTTTTTT
CASSQEGLAVTGELFF
>TRBJ2-7|TRBV4-3|-|15|-
TGCGCCAGCAGCCAAGACAGGTCTGGCTCCTACGAGCAGTACTTC
CASSQDRSGSYEQYF
>TRBJ2-2|TRBV7-3|-|14|TRBD1
TGTGCCAGCAGCCCCCACAGGGGTGGCGGGGAGCTGTTTTTT
CASSPHRGGGELFF
>TRBJ2-3|TRBV6-4|-|17|TRBD2
TGTGCCACCTCTCCTAGCGGGGTTCCCTCTAGCACAGATACGCAGTATTTT
CATSPSGVPSSTDTQYF
>TRBJ2-3|TRBV2|many|14|TRBD2
TGTGCCAGCAGGGAGGGGCTAGCGGGGGGTACGCAGTATTTT
CASREGLAGGTQYF
>TRBJ2-3|TRBV19|-|14|-
TGTGCCAGTAGTATTAAAGTCTCCGGGGATACGCAGTATTTT
CASSIKVSGDTQYF
>TRBJ2-7|TRBV12-3/TRBV12-4|-|12|-
TGTGCCAGCAGTTTAAATATCTACGAGCAGTACTTC
CASSLNIYEQYF
>TRBJ2-3|TRBV28|-|15|-
TGTGCCAGCAGTTTATCAGGGGCCACCACAGATACGCAGTATTTT
CASSLSGATTDTQYF
>TRBJ2-7|TRBV2|once|14|TRBD1
TGTGCCAGCAGTGGGACAGGGGCCCCCTACGAGCAGTACTTC
CASSGTGAPYEQYF
>TRBJ2-7|TRBV10-1|-|14|TRBD2
TGCGCCAGCAGTGATGATAGCGGGAGTTACGAGCAGTACTTC
CASSDDSGSYEQYF
>TRBJ1-1|TRBV13|-|13|-
TGTGCCAGCAGCCGAAGGGGGGGGGTTGAAGCTTTCTTT
CASSRRGGVEAFF
>TRBJ2-2|TRBV6-5|-|15|TRBD1
TGTGCCAGCAGTTCCGATACAGGGGGCTGGAGGGAGCTGTTTTTT
CASSSDTGGWRELFF
>TRBJ2-7|TRBV6-2/TRBV6-3|-|11|-
TGTGCCAGCAATTATCTTAACGAGCAGTACTTC
CASNYLNEQYF
>TRBJ2-1|TRBV19|-|14|-
TGTGCCAGTAGTAGACAGGCCTTCTACAATGAGCAGTTCTTC
CASSRQAFYNEQFF
>TRBJ2-2|TRBV9|once|16|TRBD2
TGTGCCAGCAGCCCAGGACTAGCGGGAGATACCGGGGAGCTGTTTTTT
CASSPGLAGDTGELFF